This record looks at one TCR beta chain sequence and its context. This clonotype was seen many times. Its recognized antigen is unknown. Base qualities are not provided; no much larger clone lies one nucleotide away. This specimen comes from a study of T cell repertoires in cytomegalovirus infection (dated by TCRdb to about 2019). Regarding the research as a whole: The HLA type of each donor mattered for the analysis, because public TCR beta signatures pointed to carriage of CMV infection along with the matching HLA type.

The paper's findings and limits, for the study overall: The ex vivo response was dominated by HLA-C-restricted CMV-specific TCR beta clonotypes, which also provided the single most frequent clonotype in two of eight donors. In both this cohort and an independent roughly 400-donor cohort, the cumulative frequency of public TCR beta family members distinguished carriers of CMV infection plus the relevant HLA type.

The sample was run on an Illumina HiSeq 1500. TCRdb's own reprocessing of the public reads used fastp at Q25 and MiXCR and kept productive beta chains. A single entry per CDR3 protein holds the most common genes and DNA from its merged rows. Present in this sample are fewer than 200,000 distinct CDR3 sequences, about a tenth of which were seen just once. The ten largest clones add up to about 4.6% of the sample. The cysteine opens and the phenylalanine closes a CDR3 of 15 amino acids. The only DNA kept is the CDR3, 45 bases in frame from the first base. CDR1 SGHAT and CDR2 FQNNGV were looked up in the germline V gene. From V the trimming removes 5 bases and from J it removes 1 base, while the gene matches leave 4 bases of the junction unaccounted for.

The origin of this receptor is a human donor in good health (CMV status not recorded). Some clones in this sample may be carry-over from other donors' samples. The sequencing sample was made of PBMCs. The rearrangement combines TRBV11-2 with TRBJ2-2; 7 nucleotides in the junction match TRBD1. The DNA is TGTGCCAGCAGCCAGACAGGGTGGAACACCGGGGAGCTGTTTTTT. This translates into CASSQTGWNTGELFF.